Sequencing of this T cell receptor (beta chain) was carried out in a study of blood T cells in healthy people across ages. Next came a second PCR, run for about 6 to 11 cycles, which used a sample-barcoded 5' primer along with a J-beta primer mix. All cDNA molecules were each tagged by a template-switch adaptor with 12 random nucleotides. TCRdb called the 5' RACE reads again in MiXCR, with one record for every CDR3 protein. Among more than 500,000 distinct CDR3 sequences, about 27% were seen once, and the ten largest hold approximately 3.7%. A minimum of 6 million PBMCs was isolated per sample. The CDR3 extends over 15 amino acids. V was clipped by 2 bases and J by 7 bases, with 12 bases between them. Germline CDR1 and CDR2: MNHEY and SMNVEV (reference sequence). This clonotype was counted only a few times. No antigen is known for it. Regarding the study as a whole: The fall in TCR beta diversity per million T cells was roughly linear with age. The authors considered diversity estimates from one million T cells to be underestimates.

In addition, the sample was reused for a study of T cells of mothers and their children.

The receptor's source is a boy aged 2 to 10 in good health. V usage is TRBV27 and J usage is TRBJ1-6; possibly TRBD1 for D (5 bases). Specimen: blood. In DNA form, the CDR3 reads TGTGCCAGCAGTTTAAACTGGGGGAGCAATTCACCCCTCCACTTT. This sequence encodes CASSLNWGSNSPLHF.